This T cell receptor (beta chain) stems from a study of CD8 T cells in ankylosing spondylitis. Making the TCR beta libraries involved quantitative 5'-RACE with molecular barcodes. A single record per CDR3 protein comes from TCRdb applying MiXCR to the 5' RACE reads. In the table there are 130,000 or so distinct CDR3 sequences, around 7% of which are singletons. Study-level findings and limits: One TCR beta motif, made up of 7 or 8 highly homologous variants, appeared characteristic of ankylosing spondylitis blood.

The length of the CDR3 is 15 residues. Trimming shortened V by 4 bases and J by 2 bases, and 15 bases separated the two germline ends. Looked up from germline, CDR1 is SGHRS and CDR2 is YFSETQ. On this clonotype: Its target is unknown. A much larger clone lies one base from this, so it may be a read error.

V usage is TRBV5-1 and J usage is TRBJ1-1, with D tentatively TRBD1 (6 bases). Sequencing input: blood, either unsorted or a sorted T cell fraction (not recorded which). The TCR sequence derives from a male donor with ankylosing spondylitis or in good health (not recorded which). The CDR3, as DNA: TGCGCCAGCAGCCCCTGGGGACATCCTAACACTGAAGCTTTCTTT. Residues: CASSPWGHPNTEAFF. The whole variable domain, filled in from reference TRBV5-1 and TRBJ1-1, reads KAGVTQTPRYLIKTRGQQVTLSCSPISGHRSVSWYQQTPGQGLQFLFEYFSETQRNKGNFPGRFSGRQFSNSRSEMNVSTLELGDSALYLCASSPWGHPNTEAFFGQGTRLTVV.